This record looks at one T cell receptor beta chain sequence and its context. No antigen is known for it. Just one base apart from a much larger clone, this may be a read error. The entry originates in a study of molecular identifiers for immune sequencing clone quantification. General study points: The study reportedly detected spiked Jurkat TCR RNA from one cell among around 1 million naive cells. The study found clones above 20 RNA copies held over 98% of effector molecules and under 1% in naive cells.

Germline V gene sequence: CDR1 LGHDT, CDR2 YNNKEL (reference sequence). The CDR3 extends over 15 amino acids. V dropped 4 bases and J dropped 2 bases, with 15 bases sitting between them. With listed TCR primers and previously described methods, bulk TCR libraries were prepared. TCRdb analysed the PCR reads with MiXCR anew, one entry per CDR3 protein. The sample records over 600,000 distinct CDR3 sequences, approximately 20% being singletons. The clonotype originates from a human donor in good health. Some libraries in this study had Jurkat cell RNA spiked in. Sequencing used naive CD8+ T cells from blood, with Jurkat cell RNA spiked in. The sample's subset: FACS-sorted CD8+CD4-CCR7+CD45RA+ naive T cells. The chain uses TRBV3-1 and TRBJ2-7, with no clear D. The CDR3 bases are TGTGCCAGCAGCCCCTTATCGAACAGAACCTACGAGCAGTACTTC. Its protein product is CASSPLSNRTYEQYF.